Included here is one T cell receptor beta chain sequence, with context. This sample was taken from a study of blood T cell repertoires in COVID-19. Study-wide context: Some COVID-19 samples were acute and others convalescent; all came from the United States, Italy and Spain. Nucleic acid was either cDNA or gDNA, and it came from T cells, B-cell-depleted T cells, or PBMCs.

With V trimmed by 4 bases and J by 2 bases, 5 bases remained unmatched. Germline-derived CDR1 and CDR2 are PRHDT and FYEKMQ (reference sequence). This CDR3 is 15 amino acids long. Study processing details: Using reference gene primer amplification, nucleated cell counts were estimated. Only in-frame clones appear in the TCRdb table, and some are missing; sequencing was by immunoSEQ multiplex PCR. V, J and clone size reflect that table, while D and trimming were determined from the DNA. The sample records roughly 350,000 clones, roughly 88% being singletons. The clonotype was recovered from a woman in her fifties or sixties with active or convalescent COVID-19. The sequenced material came from peripheral blood. The V gene is TRBV13, the J gene TRBJ2-7; 10 nucleotides line up with TRBD2. In nucleotides, the CDR3 is TGTGCCAGCAGCTCTCCGACTAGCGGGCCCTACGAGCAGTACTTC. Protein sequence: CASSSPTSGPYEQYF. Full variable domain (remainder filled in from reference TRBV13 and TRBJ2-7): AAGVIQSPRHLIKEKRETATLKCYPIPRHDTVYWYQQGPGQDPQFLISFYEKMQSDKGSIPDRFSAQQFSDYHSELNMSSLELGDSALYFCASSSPTSGPYEQYFGPGTRLTVT.